Below are 5 T cell receptor beta chains sequenced from a single sample in a study of early T cells in non-severe SARS-CoV-2 infection (dated by TCRdb to the early 2020s). The receptor library was made with 5' RACE. Sequencer: NextSeq 500. TCRdb cleaned the public reads at Q25 with fastp, built clones with MiXCR and kept in-frame beta chains. Entries that share a CDR3 protein sequence are merged under the most common genes and DNA. The sample table contains 30,000 or so distinct CDR3 sequences; only one count was recorded for approximately 5.6% of them. The ten largest clones add up to approximately 3.6% of the sample. Sequenced: whole blood. These receptors were collected from an adult who was a healthcare worker with PCR-confirmed SARS-CoV-2 infection or an uninfected control (not recorded which).

This clonotype has a handful of counts. The chain recombines TRBV29-1 with TRBJ2-1; the D is unclear. The CDR3 is made up of 10 amino acids. V shed 4 bases and J shed 12 bases, with 10 bases lying between them. Looked up from germline, CDR1 is SQVTM and CDR2 is ANQGSEA. The CDR3 loop is CSVVGDMQFF. In DNA form, the CDR3 reads TGCAGCGTTGTAGGTGATATGCAGTTCTTC.

Ten or more counts support this clonotype. This chain links TRBV27 with TRBJ1-1, with D tentatively TRBD1 (5 bases). V lost 5 bases, J lost 7 bases, and 14 bases lay in between. Germline CDR1 MNHEY, CDR2 SMNVEV (reference sequence). The CDR3 spans 13 residues. The CDR3 DNA reads TGTGCCAGCAGTCGAGGGACGGGACTTGAAGCTTTCTTT. This codes for CASSRGTGLEAFF.

This clonotype has ten or more counts. The chain carries TRBV7-8 and TRBJ2-7, with 7 bases lining up with TRBD2. Germline loops: CDR1 SGHVS, CDR2 FQNEAQ. This CDR3 is built from 15 residues. With 5 bases clipped from V and 0 bases from J, the junction kept 7 bases outside the gene matches. The CDR3 region has the DNA TGTGCCAGCAGCCGTAGCGGGCGGAACTCCTACGAGCAGTACTTC. Its translation is CASSRSGRNSYEQYF.

V and J are TRBV6-1 and TRBJ2-1; D gene ambiguous. Trimming left V 1 base short and J 6 bases short, with 7 bases between. CDR3 length equals 13 residues. Germline V gene data show CDR1 as MNHNS and CDR2 as SASEGT. This CDR3 is CASSEVRSNEQFF. CDR3 coding DNA: TGTGCCAGCAGTGAAGTTAGGTCCAATGAGCAGTTCTTC.

This clonotype was seen many times. CDR3 nucleotides: TGTGCCAGCAGTTTTATACCCGGGACAGGGGGCAATGAGCAGTTCTTC. Protein product: CASSFIPGTGGNEQFF. This chain joins TRBV12-3 or TRBV12-4 and TRBJ2-1, with 11 nucleotides matching TRBD1. J lost 6 bases, V lost 3 bases, and 7 bases had no gene match. The CDR3 is made up of 16 amino acids.